One and the same sample provided the 10 T cell receptor beta chains below, sequenced in a study of OX40 agonist ivuxolimab in advanced cancers. The protocol was immunoSEQ multiplex PCR, while the TCRdb copy is restricted to in-frame clones and leaves out a portion. Altogether 50,000 to 55,000 clones are present, over 80% being singletons, with the ten largest covering more than 1.5%. The specimen was CD4+ or CD8+ T cells sorted from blood, collected in a trial of the OX40 agonist ivuxolimab. These receptors were obtained from an adult with an advanced solid tumor such as melanoma, head and neck, liver or kidney cancer.

This clone was found once. The chain uses TRBV15 and TRBJ2-3; no reliable D call. Germline-derived CDR1 and CDR2 are LNHNV and YYDKDF (reference sequence). CDR3 size: 13 residues. The V and J ends lost 0 bases and 6 bases respectively, with 7 bases between them. CDR3 coding DNA: TGTGCCACCAGCAGAGATGTCAAGGATACGCAGTATTTT. Its translation: CATSRDVKDTQYF.

The chain links TRBV5-4 to TRBJ2-3, with 9 bases fitting TRBD1. Germline V gene data show CDR1 as SGHNT and CDR2 as YYREEE (reference sequence). This CDR3 spans 13 amino acids. CDR3 bases: TGTGCAATAACAGGGGGCCCCACAGATACGCAGTATTTT. Translated, it gives CAITGGPTDTQYF.

The chain couples TRBV5-8 to TRBJ1-1; D unclear. Germline CDR1 SGHTS, CDR2 YDEGEE. The CDR3 consists of 14 residues. V was pared by 2 bases and J by 0 bases, with 8 bases between. The CDR3 loop is CASSLGQMNTEAFF. The DNA for the CDR3 is TGTGCCAGCAGCTTAGGCCAGATGAACACTGAAGCTTTCTTT.

This rearrangement joins TRBV11-3 to TRBJ1-5; D unclear. Germline CDR1 and CDR2: SGHNT and YENEEA. This CDR3 has 14 amino acids. The V end was cut by 0 bases, the J end by 7 bases, with 10 bases between. CDR3 nucleotides: TGTGCCAGCAGCTTAGACCTGGAACAGCAGCCCCAGCATTTT. Protein product: CASSLDLEQQPQHF.

This clone came up a few times. The chain carries TRBV29-1 and TRBJ2-3; D may be TRBD2 (5 bases). The CDR3 has 14 residues. Germline loops: CDR1 SQVTM, CDR2 ANQGSEA. V shed 3 bases and J shed 1 base, with 11 bases lying between them. CDR3: CSVDQRRRTDTQYF. The CDR3 DNA reads TGCAGCGTTGACCAGCGGAGACGCACAGATACGCAGTATTTT.

The chain combines TRBV28 with TRBJ1-1; D perhaps matches TRBD1 (5 bases). Trimming shortened V by 8 bases and J by 10 bases, and 23 bases separated the two germline ends. CDR1 and CDR2 from the germline V gene are MDHEN and SYDVKM. The CDR3 length is 14 residues. The DNA for the CDR3 is TGTGCCAGCGCCGGGTCTGGCGGAGTCGGGGGAGCTTTCTTT. It specifies CASAGSGGVGGAFF.

The CDR3 DNA reads TGTGCCAGCAGCTTAGAGGCATCTAACTATGGCTACACCTTC. Translation: CASSLEASNYGYTF. The chain has TRBV7-2 and TRBJ1-2, with no clear D. The CDR3 contains 14 residues. The germline V and J ends were trimmed by 1 base and 0 bases, with 6 bases remaining between them. CDR1 and CDR2 from the germline V gene are SGHTA and FQGNSA.

The chain uses TRBV5-1 and TRBJ1-1; 10 nucleotides line up with TRBD1. Unmatched junction bases numbered 3, after V lost 0 bases and J lost 4 bases. The CDR3 is made up of 15 amino acids. CDR1 and CDR2 from the germline V gene are SGHRS and YFSETQ. The CDR3 spells CASSLEGQGRTEAFF. CDR3 in DNA: TGCGCCAGCAGCTTGGAGGGACAGGGGCGCACTGAAGCTTTCTTT.

V usage is TRBV11-2 and J usage is TRBJ1-1; tentatively, D is TRBD1 (5 bases). CDR1 is SGHAT, CDR2 FQNNGV, per germline. Trimming stripped 5 bases from V and 11 bases from J, with 24 bases between. The CDR3 is 15 residues long. The CDR3 DNA reads as TGTGCCAGCAGCCCCCTCGGGGGTTCCGGGTCGTGGGCTTTCTTT. It codes for CASSPLGGSGSWAFF.

This clone has more than one count but fewer than ten. The chain couples TRBV7-8 to TRBJ2-7; D may be TRBD2 (6 bases). V shed 3 bases and J shed 2 bases, with 8 bases lying between them. The CDR3 contains 13 residues. The germline V gene has CDR1 SGHVS and CDR2 FQNEAQ. The chain's CDR3 is CASSFGGTYEQYV. As DNA, the CDR3 is TGTGCCAGCAGCTTCGGGGGAACCTACGAGCAGTACGTC.